The clone carrying this TCR beta chain was recorded at least ten times. From RNA transcripts, TCR beta CDR3 regions were amplified. HTBI primers were the set used in a first-round RT-PCR of the TCR CDR3. TCRdb used MiXCR to reprocess the multiplex PCR reads, holding one entry per CDR3 protein. The sample records fewer than 250,000 distinct CDR3 sequences, roughly a quarter being singletons. This entry is derived from a study of T cells in Graves' hyperthyroidism and ophthalmopathy. Trimming left V 8 bases short and J 1 base short, with 18 bases between. CDR1 is MNHEY, CDR2 SMNVEV, per germline (reference sequence). This CDR3 comprises 15 residues.

This receptor was obtained from a woman in her thirties or forties with Graves' ophthalmopathy. The sequenced sample was blood. The chain combines TRBV27 with TRBJ2-7; D gene unclear. This CDR3 reads CASRSRDTKSYEQYF. As DNA, the CDR3 is TGTGCCAGCCGATCCCGCGACACAAAATCCTACGAGCAGTACTTC.